The 9 T cell receptor beta chains below all came from one sample that was sequenced in a study of response to subunit inactivated influenza vaccine. TCRdb re-called the RT-PCR reads with MiXCR, one entry per CDR3 protein. The sample has 650,000 or so distinct CDR3 sequences, about 14% seen once. This specimen consisted of PBMCs from blood, obtained around two weeks before vaccination. Receptors were obtained from a man aged 50 or older who received an inactivated influenza vaccine.

This sequence joins TRBV2 and TRBJ2-7, with D possibly being TRBD2 (5 bases). CDR3 length: 14 amino acids. The V gene lost 7 bases and the J gene lost 1 base, with 14 bases spanning the gap. CDR1 is SNHLY and CDR2 is FYNNEI in the germline V gene. In nucleotides, the CDR3 is TGTGCCAGCATCTCTTTAGCGAAATCCTACGAGCAGTACTTC. Translating it yields CASISLAKSYEQYF.

The chain employs TRBV7-9 and TRBJ1-1; a possible D gene is TRBD1 (5 bases). This CDR3 comprises 15 residues. Trimming removed 2 bases from V and 5 bases from J, with 15 bases in between. Looked up from germline, CDR1 is SEHNR and CDR2 is FQNEAQ (reference sequence). As DNA, the CDR3 is TGTGCCAGCAGCTTACAGGGTCAATATTTGACTGAAGCTTTCTTT. Protein: CASSLQGQYLTEAFF.

This clonotype occurred many times. The gene calls are TRBV4-3 and TRBJ1-6; D is perhaps TRBD1 (5 bases). The CDR3 is 15 amino acids. Germline assignment: CDR1 LGHNA and CDR2 YSLEER. V was clipped by 0 bases and J by 6 bases, with 9 bases between them. The CDR3 DNA reads TGCGCCAGCAGCCAAGACGGGGGGAGTAATTCACCCCTCCACTTT. Its protein product is CASSQDGGSNSPLHF.

The gene calls are TRBV12-3 or TRBV12-4 and TRBJ2-4; D is perhaps TRBD2 (5 bases). CDR3 length equals 20 residues. V was shortened by 4 bases and J by 0 bases, with 25 bases between the two germline ends. The CDR3 is CASSSTYSLGLSLAKNIQYF. CDR3 sequence (DNA): TGTGCCAGCAGTTCCACATACAGCCTAGGACTGTCACTAGCCAAAAACATTCAGTACTTC.

This clonotype was counted between two and nine times. V and J are TRBV12-3 or TRBV12-4 and TRBJ1-5, with 7 bases that match TRBD1. V lost 1 base to trimming and J lost 3 bases; unmatched junction nucleotides: 6. The CDR3 covers 16 residues. This CDR3 is CASSLEGAGHNQPQHF. For the CDR3, the DNA is TGTGCCAGCAGTTTAGAGGGGGCGGGTCACAATCAGCCCCAGCATTTT.

This clonotype was counted only a few times. The rearrangement joins TRBV10-3 to TRBJ2-5; no firm D call. Trimming cost V 1 base and J 2 bases, with 5 bases left between them. Germline CDR1 is ENHRY and CDR2 is SYGVKD. The CDR3 runs to 13 residues. This CDR3 is CAISEYDQETQYF. Written as DNA, the CDR3 is TGTGCCATCAGTGAGTACGATCAAGAGACCCAGTACTTC.

This clonotype appeared a few times. The chain has TRBV2 and TRBJ2-7; 15 bases agree with TRBD2. CDR1 SNHLY and CDR2 FYNNEI come from the germline V gene. The J segment lost 0 bases and the V segment lost 4 bases, leaving 7 bases of the junction unmatched. The CDR3 is 18 residues long. CDR3 in DNA: TGTGCCAGCAGTGCAGGACTAGCGGGAGGGTGGGTCTCCTACGAGCAGTACTTC. It translates to CASSAGLAGGWVSYEQYF. Looking up the rest from reference TRBV2 and TRBJ2-7 gives the full variable domain: EPEVTQTPSHQVTQMGQEVILRCVPISNHLYFYWYRQILGQKVEFLVSFYNNEISEKSEIFDDQFSVERPDGSNFTLKIRSTKLEDSAMYFCASSAGLAGGWVSYEQYFGPGTRLTVT.

This clonotype was detected many times. The chain couples TRBV6-5 to TRBJ2-3; TRBD1 matches 9 bases. CDR1 MNHEY and CDR2 SVGAGI come from the germline V gene. The CDR3 extends over 15 amino acids. V lost 2 bases and J lost 1; bases outside the gene matches: 1. CDR3 protein: CASSYGTGRTDTQYF. In DNA, the CDR3 is TGTGCCAGCAGTTACGGGACAGGGCGCACAGATACGCAGTATTTT.

This clonotype showed up many times. The J gene is TRBJ2-7, the V gene TRBV3-1; D is perhaps TRBD2 (5 bases). The germline gives CDR1 LGHDT, CDR2 YNNKEL (reference sequence). V was clipped by 1 base and J by 3 bases, with 7 bases between them. The CDR3 is 13 amino acids. Here the CDR3 DNA reads TGTGCCAGCAGCCAAGTCGGACTCTACGAGCAGTACTTC. Its translation: CASSQVGLYEQYF.